This T cell receptor (beta chain) comes out of a study of blood T cell repertoires in COVID-19. Study information: Samples taken during acute and convalescent COVID-19 were collected in the United States, Italy and Spain. From T cells, B-cell-depleted T cells, or PBMCs came the material, which was cDNA or gDNA.

In this sample, this clone turned up a few times. Sequencing used immunoSEQ multiplex PCR; TCRdb keeps in-frame clones, though not all of them. The profile shows some 170,000 clones, around 84% of them singletons. The study drew participants aged roughly 18 to 89 years from under 30 US areas. Input material: PBMCs or T cells enriched from blood (not recorded which). The clonotype was recovered from a man in his fifties or sixties who had recovered from COVID-19.

In nucleotides, the CDR3 is TGTGCCAGCAGTGAAGGGGCGGGGGGACCGGGCAATCAGCCCCAGCATTTT. Its translation: CASSEGAGGPGNQPQHF. The J gene is TRBJ1-5, the V gene TRBV6-1, with a tentative D call TRBD1 (5 bases). Per germline, CDR1 MNHNS and CDR2 SASEGT. The V gene lost 1 base and the J gene lost 2 bases, with 15 bases spanning the gap. This CDR3 comprises 17 residues.